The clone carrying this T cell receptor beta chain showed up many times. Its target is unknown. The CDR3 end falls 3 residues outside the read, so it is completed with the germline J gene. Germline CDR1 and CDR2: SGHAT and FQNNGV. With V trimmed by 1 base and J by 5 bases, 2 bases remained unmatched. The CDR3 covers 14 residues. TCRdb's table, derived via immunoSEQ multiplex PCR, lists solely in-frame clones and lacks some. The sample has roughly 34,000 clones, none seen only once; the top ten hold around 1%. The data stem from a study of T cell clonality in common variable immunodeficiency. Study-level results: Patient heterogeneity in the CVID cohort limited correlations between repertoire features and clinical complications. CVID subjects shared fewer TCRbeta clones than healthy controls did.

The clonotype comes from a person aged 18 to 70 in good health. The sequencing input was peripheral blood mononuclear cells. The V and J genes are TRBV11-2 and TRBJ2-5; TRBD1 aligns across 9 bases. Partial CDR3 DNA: TGTGCCAGCAGCTTAGGGACAGGGGAGGAGACC. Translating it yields CASSLGTGEET. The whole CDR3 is CASSLGTGEETQYF.